These 8 T cell receptor beta chains were all obtained from the same sample, sequenced in a study of blood T cell repertoires in COVID-19. TCRdb keeps only in-frame clones here, not all; method: immunoSEQ multiplex PCR. The sample records some 120,000 clones, 88% being singletons. Sequenced: peripheral blood. Receptors were obtained from a woman between 50 and 59 years old with active or convalescent COVID-19.

In DNA, the CDR3 is TGTGCCAGCAGCTTAGCAGGGGGCCCTTCCTACGAGCAGTACTTC. Encoded protein: CASSLAGGPSYEQYF. The chain links TRBV7-2 to TRBJ2-7, with 7 bases that match TRBD1. The CDR3 sequence is 15 residues long. Germline CDR1 reads SGHTA; CDR2 reads FQGNSA. Trimming cost V 0 bases and J 1 base; bases outside gene matches: 3.

The chain couples TRBV19 to TRBJ2-4; weak D call: TRBD1 (6 bases). The V end was cut by 2 bases, the J end by 6 bases, with 8 bases between. Germline CDR1 reads LNHDA; CDR2 reads SQIVND (reference sequence). The CDR3 is 13 residues long. The CDR3 DNA reads as TGTGCCAGTAGTATACAGGGGAGAAACATTCAGTACTTC. This translates into CASSIQGRNIQYF.

This chain connects TRBV5-3 to TRBJ2-7, with TRBD2 identical over 8 bases. TRBV5-3 qualifies as an ORF whose function is uncertain. The ends lost 3 bases at V and 1 base at J; junction bases unmatched: 3. CDR3 length equals 14 residues. In DNA, the CDR3 is TGTGCCAGAAGCTCCCAGCGGGAGTCCTACGAGCAGTACTTC. It yields the protein CARSSQRESYEQYF.

The chain joins TRBV10-3 to TRBJ1-6; tentative D call: TRBD1 (5 bases). V was clipped by 6 bases and J by 4 bases, with 13 bases between them. Germline V gene lookup returns CDR1 ENHRY and CDR2 SYGVKD. The CDR3 runs to 15 residues. In DNA form, the CDR3 reads TGTGCCATCAGGGTGGGGCAGGAGTATAATTCACCCCTCCACTTT. Its protein product is CAIRVGQEYNSPLHF.

The chain links TRBV9 to TRBJ1-5; D unresolved. V was clipped by 0 bases and J by 4 bases, with 11 bases between them. The CDR3 sequence is 15 residues long. Germline CDR1 and CDR2: SGDLS and YYNGEE. The CDR3 region is CASSVGGGWNQPQHF. As DNA, the CDR3 is TGTGCCAGCAGCGTAGGCGGAGGGTGGAATCAGCCCCAGCATTTT.

A note on this clone: The junction differs from germline at one of its ends, possibly a read error. The chain links TRBV7-7 to TRBJ1-5, with unresolved D. CDR3 size: 14 residues. Germline loops: CDR1 SSHAT, CDR2 FNYEAQ (reference sequence). CDR3 sequence (DNA): TGTGCTAGCAGCTCCGAGGTAATCAATCAGCCCCAGCATTTT. It is translated as CASSSEVINQPQHF.

The rearrangement uses TRBV18 and TRBJ2-6, with D possibly being TRBD2 (6 bases). CDR3 size: 16 residues. Deletions cut 6 bases from V and 2 bases from J, with 14 bases between. The V gene's germline CDR1 is KGHSH and CDR2 LQKENI. The CDR3 coding sequence is TGTGCCAGCTCGCCCCCGGGACTCCCTGGGGCCAACGTCCTGACTTTC. Protein product: CASSPPGLPGANVLTF.

This sequence joins TRBV19 and TRBJ2-4; 9 nucleotides agree with TRBD2. Losses at the gene ends were 5 bases for V and 4 bases for J; bases not matched to a gene: 6. The CDR3 covers 15 residues. The germline gives CDR1 LNHDA, CDR2 SQIVND (reference sequence). The CDR3 loop is CASSATSGSKNIQYF. The CDR3 DNA is TGTGCCAGTAGTGCGACTAGCGGATCTAAAAACATTCAGTACTTC.